The 32 T cell receptor beta chains below come from one sample, sequenced in a study of T-cell memory formation after mild COVID-19. In TCRdb, the 5' RACE reads were re-called with MiXCR into one record per CDR3 protein. The profile shows approximately 300,000 distinct CDR3 sequences, more than 15% of them singletons. What was sequenced was PBMCs or a T cell subset sorted from them (not recorded which). The receptor source for this set is a man in his late teens or twenties who had mild COVID-19 (a few samples of this study predate the infection). Cell type and time point are not known.

This clonotype was found a few times. The rearrangement joins TRBV20-1 to TRBJ2-3; possible D gene TRBD2, 5 bases. CDR1 is DFQATT and CDR2 is SNEGSKA in the germline V gene (reference sequence). V lost 6 bases to trimming and J lost 1 base, with 14 bases between them. The CDR3 consists of 14 residues. The CDR3 spells CSAPGLAGTDTQYF. The CDR3 DNA is TGCAGTGCGCCCGGACTGGCTGGCACAGATACGCAGTATTTT.

This clonotype turned up a few times. The V and J genes are TRBV18 and TRBJ2-5; no clear D. Germline V gene sequence: CDR1 KGHSH, CDR2 LQKENI. V shed 6 bases and J shed 4 bases, with 15 bases lying between them. There are 14 residues in the CDR3. DNA of the CDR3: TGTGCCAGCTCCGACCCGCGAGTTGGAGAGACCCAGTACTTC. Protein: CASSDPRVGETQYF.

The CDR3 loop is CASSDSDTRGAFF. Here the CDR3 DNA reads TGTGCCAGCAGTGACTCAGACACGAGGGGAGCTTTCTTT. The gene calls are TRBV6-1 and TRBJ1-1, with D perhaps matching TRBD1 (5 bases). The CDR3 has 13 residues. Germline lookup yields CDR1 MNHNS and CDR2 SASEGT. V was clipped by 3 bases and J by 10 bases, with 15 bases between them.

This chain connects TRBV21-1 to TRBJ1-1; the D segment call TRBD1 is taken from the table without a DNA check. TRBV21-1 is a known pseudogene. This CDR3 contains 15 residues. The DNA of the CDR3 is TGTGCCAGCAGCCCACAAAGGACAGGGTGGACTGAAGCTTTCTTT. Translated: CASSPQRTGWTEAFF.

This clonotype was counted only a few times. The chain couples TRBV14 to TRBJ2-2, with unresolved D. The germline gives CDR1 SGHDN, CDR2 FVKESK. V shed 4 bases and J shed 9 bases, with 9 bases lying between them. The CDR3 is made up of 12 amino acids. CDR3 amino acids: CASSPTARELFF. As DNA, the CDR3 is TGTGCCAGCAGCCCTACAGCCCGGGAGCTGTTTTTT. The variable domain in full, completed from reference TRBV14 and TRBJ2-2, reads EAGVTQFPSHSVIEKGQTVTLRCDPISGHDNLYWYRRVMGKEIKFLLHFVKESKQDESGMPNNRFLAERTGGTYSTLKVQPAELEDSGVYFCASSPTARELFFGEGSRLTVL.

The table lists this clonotype with a few counts. This chain links TRBV5-4 with TRBJ2-3; D gene uncertain. Between the trimmed V and J ends, which lost 0 bases and 1 base, there was a span of 12 bases. Germline V gene lookup returns CDR1 SGHNT and CDR2 YYREEE (reference sequence). The CDR3 extends over 16 amino acids. CDR3: CASSLAPGRRTDTQYF. The CDR3 DNA is TGTGCCAGCAGCTTGGCGCCCGGACGACGCACAGATACGCAGTATTTT.

Ten or more counts support this clonotype. The chain is built from TRBV7-2 and TRBJ2-1, with a tentative D call TRBD2 (6 bases). V lost 2 bases and J lost 0, with 14 bases in between. This CDR3 has 17 amino acids. Per germline, CDR1 SGHTA and CDR2 FQGNSA. CDR3 sequence: CASSLSFSGSSYNEQFF. CDR3 DNA sequence: TGTGCCAGCAGCTTAAGTTTTAGCGGAAGCTCCTACAATGAGCAGTTCTTC.

This chain connects TRBV20-1 to TRBJ1-4; no definite D call. Germline V gene data show CDR1 as DFQATT and CDR2 as SNEGSKA (reference sequence). V was pared by 4 bases and J by 10 bases, with 10 bases between. This CDR3 region has 11 residues. The CDR3 is CSAITQGKLFF. In DNA form, the CDR3 reads TGCAGTGCTATTACCCAAGGAAAACTGTTTTTT.

This clonotype was seen a few times. The chain employs TRBV12-5 and TRBJ2-7; D ambiguous. From germline, CDR1 is LGHNT and CDR2 FRNRAP. V was trimmed by 0 bases and J by 3 bases, leaving 6 bases between them. The CDR3 spans 13 residues. CDR3 region: CASGLVADYEQYF. DNA of the CDR3: TGTGCTAGTGGTTTGGTGGCAGACTACGAGCAGTACTTC.

This clonotype was seen repeatedly, ten times or more. The J gene is TRBJ2-2, the V gene TRBV12-3 or TRBV12-4, with unresolved D. The CDR3 loop spans 14 amino acids. V was cut by 5 bases and J by 6 bases, with 13 bases left in between. CDR3 in DNA: TGTGCCAGCAGTGGTGGCTCCTGGGCCGGGGAGCTGTTTTTT. Amino acid sequence: CASSGGSWAGELFF.

This chain joins TRBV10-2 and TRBJ2-3; TRBD1 matches 8 bases. V gave up 6 bases and J gave up 2 bases; unmatched junction bases: 4. Germline values: CDR1 WSHSY, CDR2 SAAADI. The CDR3 sequence is 14 residues long. The CDR3 DNA reads TGCGCCAGCAGGCGACAGGGGCCCACAGATACGCAGTATTTT. This sequence encodes CASRRQGPTDTQYF.

This clonotype was seen repeatedly, ten times or more. The genes are TRBV4-3 and TRBJ2-3; unclear D gene. Germline CDR1 and CDR2: LGHNA and YSLEER. V lost 4 bases and J lost 6, with 11 bases in between. This CDR3 has 13 residues. Here the CDR3 reads CASSRLLTDTQYF. DNA for the CDR3: TGCGCCAGCAGCCGTCTTCTCACGGATACGCAGTATTTT.

In its sample, this clonotype was seen a few times. The chain has TRBV7-9 and TRBJ2-5; 10 nucleotides match TRBD2. J lost 2 bases, V lost 5 bases, and 5 bases had no gene match. CDR1 and CDR2 (germline): SEHNR, FQNEAQ (reference sequence). The CDR3 length is 15 residues. The chain's CDR3 is CASSHGLAVQETQYF. CDR3 nucleotides: TGTGCCAGCAGCCACGGACTAGCGGTACAAGAGACCCAGTACTTC.

The chain is built from TRBV7-9 and TRBJ1-2, with D unclear. The CDR3 covers 13 residues. V lost 0 bases to trimming and J lost 1 base, with 3 bases between them. CDR1 and CDR2 from the germline V gene are SEHNR and FQNEAQ (reference sequence). The CDR3 spells CASSLANNYGYTF. Here the CDR3 DNA reads TGTGCCAGCAGCTTAGCCAATAACTATGGCTACACCTTC.

This clonotype was seen a handful of times. The chain employs TRBV3-1 and TRBJ1-5; D unresolved. The CDR3 is 15 residues long. Germline assignment: CDR1 LGHDT and CDR2 YNNKEL (reference sequence). Trimming removed 4 bases at V and 1 base at J, with 11 bases between. CDR3 DNA sequence: TGTGCCAGCAGCCCTAGGCTGGGGAGCAATCAGCCCCAGCATTTT. Translation: CASSPRLGSNQPQHF.

This clonotype has only a few counts. The chain uses TRBV6-5 and TRBJ1-2; D may be TRBD1 (5 bases). The V end lost 8 bases, the J end lost 5 bases, and 18 bases lay between the germline ends. Germline CDR1 is MNHEY and CDR2 is SVGAGI. The CDR3 length is 14 residues. As DNA, the CDR3 is TGTGCCAGCGGGCGGCAGGGATGGGAGTATGGCTACACCTTC. Residues: CASGRQGWEYGYTF.

The chain links TRBV30 to TRBJ2-7, with D possibly matching TRBD1 (6 bases). In germline, CDR1 is GTSNPN, CDR2 SVGIG (reference sequence). With 2 bases removed from V and 4 bases from J, the gap between germline ends came to 15 bases. The CDR3 consists of 14 residues. In DNA, the CDR3 is TGTGCCTGGAGTCCCCCGGACAGAAGATACGAGCAGTACTTC. Amino acids: CAWSPPDRRYEQYF.

As DNA, the CDR3 is TGTGCCAGCAGCCCCGGGGAGGACAATGAGCAGTTCTTC. Translated: CASSPGEDNEQFF. The V and J genes are TRBV7-6 and TRBJ2-1; perhaps TRBD2 as D (6 bases). V dropped 5 bases and J dropped 5 bases, with 10 bases sitting between them. CDR1 is SGHVS and CDR2 is FNYEAQ in the germline V gene. The CDR3 totals 13 residues.

This clonotype came up many times. This sequence joins TRBV5-1 and TRBJ1-1; TRBD1 might be the D (5 bases). CDR1 is SGHRS and CDR2 is YFSETQ in the germline V gene. The germline V and J ends were trimmed by 0 bases and 6 bases, with 9 bases remaining between them. The length of the CDR3 is 13 residues. CDR3 sequence reads: CASSLDPTAEAFF. The CDR3 nucleotides are TGCGCCAGCAGCTTGGATCCGACAGCTGAAGCTTTCTTT.

The table lists this clonotype with a few counts. V gene TRBV5-1 combines with J gene TRBJ1-1; D possibly corresponds to TRBD1 (5 bases). Trimming removed 6 bases from V and 3 bases from J, with 15 bases in between. Germline assignment: CDR1 SGHRS and CDR2 YFSETQ. The length of the CDR3 is 14 residues. This chain's CDR3 is CASNPRGGDTEAFF. CDR3 nucleotide sequence: TGCGCCAGCAACCCAAGGGGAGGTGACACTGAAGCTTTCTTT. The full variable domain, rest sourced from reference TRBV5-1 and TRBJ1-1, is KAGVTQTPRYLIKTRGQQVTLSCSPISGHRSVSWYQQTPGQGLQFLFEYFSETQRNKGNFPGRFSGRQFSNSRSEMNVSTLELGDSALYLCASNPRGGDTEAFFGQGTRLTVV.

This clonotype was counted a few times. The chain combines TRBV3-1 with TRBJ1-5; possibly TRBD1 for D (5 bases). CDR3 size: 13 residues. Trimming took off 4 bases at V and 7 bases at J, with 11 bases between the two ends. The germline V gene has CDR1 LGHDT and CDR2 YNNKEL (reference sequence). The CDR3 sequence is CASSPRTGQPQHF. The CDR3, as DNA: TGTGCCAGCAGCCCTCGAACAGGCCAGCCCCAGCATTTT.

This clonotype was counted only a few times. The V call is TRBV25-1, the J call TRBJ2-7; D is unresolved. The germline CDR1 and CDR2 sequences are MGHDK and SYGVNS. Trimming took 5 bases from V and 6 from J, leaving 8 bases between them. This CDR3 has 11 residues. CDR3 DNA: TGTGCCAGCAGTCTGGAACCCGAGCAGTACTTC. Protein product: CASSLEPEQYF.

This clonotype was detected ten times or more. V usage is TRBV20-1 and J usage is TRBJ2-3; TRBD2 matches at 9 bases. Germline CDR1 reads DFQATT; CDR2 reads SNEGSKA (reference sequence). J lost 4 bases, V lost 5 bases, and 10 bases had no gene match. The CDR3 is 15 residues long. The CDR3 spells CSAGQIGGGADTQYF. In nucleotides, the CDR3 is TGCAGTGCTGGACAGATCGGCGGGGGGGCAGATACGCAGTATTTT.

The chain couples TRBV4-1 to TRBJ2-2; either TRBD1 or TRBD2 may fit D (5 bases each). The CDR3 contains 16 residues. Germline CDR1 is MGHRA and CDR2 is YSYEKL. V was trimmed by 3 bases and J by 0 bases, leaving 11 bases between them. The CDR3 DNA reads TGCGCCAGCAGCCATTATGTGGGGGCGAACACCGGGGAGCTGTTTTTT. Translating gives CASSHYVGANTGELFF.

This chain uses TRBV5-1 with TRBJ1-2; tentative D call: TRBD1 (6 bases). This CDR3 spans 15 amino acids. Germline CDR1 SGHRS, CDR2 YFSETQ. With 3 bases removed from V and 2 bases from J, the gap between germline ends came to 14 bases. The CDR3 coding sequence is TGCGCCAGCAGCTACTCTCCAACAGGGAACTATGGCTACACCTTC. Its protein product is CASSYSPTGNYGYTF. Full variable domain (remainder filled in from reference TRBV5-1 and TRBJ1-2): KAGVTQTPRYLIKTRGQQVTLSCSPISGHRSVSWYQQTPGQGLQFLFEYFSETQRNKGNFPGRFSGRQFSNSRSEMNVSTLELGDSALYLCASSYSPTGNYGYTFGSGTRLTVV.

The genes are TRBV5-1 and TRBJ2-3; D remains ambiguous. The length of the CDR3 is 14 residues. The germline V gene has CDR1 SGHRS and CDR2 YFSETQ. V lost 0 bases to trimming and J lost 6 bases, with 11 bases between them. The CDR3 nucleotides are TGCGCCAGCAGCTTGGGTAGCCCCACTGATACGCAGTATTTT. Encoded protein: CASSLGSPTDTQYF. Full variable domain (remainder filled in from reference TRBV5-1 and TRBJ2-3): KAGVTQTPRYLIKTRGQQVTLSCSPISGHRSVSWYQQTPGQGLQFLFEYFSETQRNKGNFPGRFSGRQFSNSRSEMNVSTLELGDSALYLCASSLGSPTDTQYFGPGTRLTVL.

The chain recombines TRBV5-1 with TRBJ1-1, with 8 bases matching TRBD1. The CDR3 length is 15 residues. V shed 1 base, J shed 1 base, and the junction held 3 bases outside the gene matches. CDR1 SGHRS and CDR2 YFSETQ come from the germline V gene. In DNA form, the CDR3 reads TGCGCCAGCAGCTTGCAGGGGGCGAAGAACACTGAAGCTTTCTTT. It translates to CASSLQGAKNTEAFF.

The chain employs TRBV18 and TRBJ1-2, with TRBD1 matching 7 bases. The CDR3 is 15 amino acids. V lost 3 bases, J lost 8 bases, and 12 bases stayed unmatched. The V gene's germline CDR1 is KGHSH and CDR2 LQKENI. This chain's CDR3 is CASSPDRSLSGGYTF. The CDR3 DNA reads as TGTGCCAGCTCACCGGACAGGAGTTTGTCGGGGGGCTACACCTTC.

The V gene is TRBV20-1, the J gene TRBJ1-6; D uncertain. Looked up from germline, CDR1 is DFQATT and CDR2 is SNEGSKA (reference sequence). The CDR3 is 14 residues long. With 3 bases removed from V and 9 bases from J, the gap between germline ends came to 15 bases. The chain's CDR3 is CSASLASLGSPLHF. CDR3 coding DNA: TGCAGTGCTAGTTTGGCGAGCCTGGGTTCACCCCTCCACTTT.

The table lists this clonotype with a count of one. This chain links TRBV20-1 with TRBJ1-2, with 7 bases lining up with TRBD1. The CDR3 loop spans 13 amino acids. Germline-derived CDR1 and CDR2 are DFQATT and SNEGSKA (reference sequence). The trim removed 6 bases at V and 2 bases at J, leaving 6 bases unmatched. CDR3 in amino acids: CSARRGQNYGYTF. CDR3 DNA: TGCAGTGCCCGCAGGGGACAGAACTATGGCTACACCTTC.

The genes are TRBV20-1 and TRBJ2-7; 7 positions match TRBD1. The germline gives CDR1 DFQATT, CDR2 SNEGSKA (reference sequence). V lost 6 bases and J lost 2; bases outside the gene matches: 7. CDR3 length equals 13 residues. The CDR3 is CSARGTVTYEQYF. The CDR3 region has the DNA TGCAGTGCCAGGGGGACCGTTACCTACGAGCAGTACTTC.

This clonotype was picked up many times. The chain recombines TRBV12-3 or TRBV12-4 with TRBJ2-1; D gene ambiguous. The CDR3 loop spans 15 amino acids. With 6 bases removed from V and 9 bases from J, the gap between germline ends came to 21 bases. The CDR3 bases are TGTGCCAGCAGACCGGGTTTGACGGTTCTGGGTGAGCAGTTCTTC. Translation: CASRPGLTVLGEQFF.